One TCR beta chain is described in this entry. The CDR3 runs 13 residues. Trimming left V 8 bases short and J 8 bases short, with 19 bases between. Germline CDR1 is SQVTM and CDR2 is ANQGSEA. This specimen comes from a study of naive and memory T cell subsets. Both TRBC1 and TRBC2 were covered by a beta constant-region primer of two equimolar oligonucleotides. Ligated cDNA was amplified by four rounds of PCR with nested alpha and beta constant-region primers and SP2. From the UMI-ligation and nested PCR reads, TCRdb called clonotypes with MiXCR, one entry per CDR3 protein. The data show just over 80,000 distinct CDR3 sequences, roughly 9.3% seen once.

This clonotype originated in a human donor in good health. The chain employs TRBV29-1 and TRBJ2-1; D gene unclear. Sequences were obtained from naive CD8+ T cells from blood. CDR3 in amino acids: CSTEGRGFDEQFF. CDR3 bases: TGCAGCACCGAAGGGCGTGGCTTCGATGAGCAGTTCTTC.